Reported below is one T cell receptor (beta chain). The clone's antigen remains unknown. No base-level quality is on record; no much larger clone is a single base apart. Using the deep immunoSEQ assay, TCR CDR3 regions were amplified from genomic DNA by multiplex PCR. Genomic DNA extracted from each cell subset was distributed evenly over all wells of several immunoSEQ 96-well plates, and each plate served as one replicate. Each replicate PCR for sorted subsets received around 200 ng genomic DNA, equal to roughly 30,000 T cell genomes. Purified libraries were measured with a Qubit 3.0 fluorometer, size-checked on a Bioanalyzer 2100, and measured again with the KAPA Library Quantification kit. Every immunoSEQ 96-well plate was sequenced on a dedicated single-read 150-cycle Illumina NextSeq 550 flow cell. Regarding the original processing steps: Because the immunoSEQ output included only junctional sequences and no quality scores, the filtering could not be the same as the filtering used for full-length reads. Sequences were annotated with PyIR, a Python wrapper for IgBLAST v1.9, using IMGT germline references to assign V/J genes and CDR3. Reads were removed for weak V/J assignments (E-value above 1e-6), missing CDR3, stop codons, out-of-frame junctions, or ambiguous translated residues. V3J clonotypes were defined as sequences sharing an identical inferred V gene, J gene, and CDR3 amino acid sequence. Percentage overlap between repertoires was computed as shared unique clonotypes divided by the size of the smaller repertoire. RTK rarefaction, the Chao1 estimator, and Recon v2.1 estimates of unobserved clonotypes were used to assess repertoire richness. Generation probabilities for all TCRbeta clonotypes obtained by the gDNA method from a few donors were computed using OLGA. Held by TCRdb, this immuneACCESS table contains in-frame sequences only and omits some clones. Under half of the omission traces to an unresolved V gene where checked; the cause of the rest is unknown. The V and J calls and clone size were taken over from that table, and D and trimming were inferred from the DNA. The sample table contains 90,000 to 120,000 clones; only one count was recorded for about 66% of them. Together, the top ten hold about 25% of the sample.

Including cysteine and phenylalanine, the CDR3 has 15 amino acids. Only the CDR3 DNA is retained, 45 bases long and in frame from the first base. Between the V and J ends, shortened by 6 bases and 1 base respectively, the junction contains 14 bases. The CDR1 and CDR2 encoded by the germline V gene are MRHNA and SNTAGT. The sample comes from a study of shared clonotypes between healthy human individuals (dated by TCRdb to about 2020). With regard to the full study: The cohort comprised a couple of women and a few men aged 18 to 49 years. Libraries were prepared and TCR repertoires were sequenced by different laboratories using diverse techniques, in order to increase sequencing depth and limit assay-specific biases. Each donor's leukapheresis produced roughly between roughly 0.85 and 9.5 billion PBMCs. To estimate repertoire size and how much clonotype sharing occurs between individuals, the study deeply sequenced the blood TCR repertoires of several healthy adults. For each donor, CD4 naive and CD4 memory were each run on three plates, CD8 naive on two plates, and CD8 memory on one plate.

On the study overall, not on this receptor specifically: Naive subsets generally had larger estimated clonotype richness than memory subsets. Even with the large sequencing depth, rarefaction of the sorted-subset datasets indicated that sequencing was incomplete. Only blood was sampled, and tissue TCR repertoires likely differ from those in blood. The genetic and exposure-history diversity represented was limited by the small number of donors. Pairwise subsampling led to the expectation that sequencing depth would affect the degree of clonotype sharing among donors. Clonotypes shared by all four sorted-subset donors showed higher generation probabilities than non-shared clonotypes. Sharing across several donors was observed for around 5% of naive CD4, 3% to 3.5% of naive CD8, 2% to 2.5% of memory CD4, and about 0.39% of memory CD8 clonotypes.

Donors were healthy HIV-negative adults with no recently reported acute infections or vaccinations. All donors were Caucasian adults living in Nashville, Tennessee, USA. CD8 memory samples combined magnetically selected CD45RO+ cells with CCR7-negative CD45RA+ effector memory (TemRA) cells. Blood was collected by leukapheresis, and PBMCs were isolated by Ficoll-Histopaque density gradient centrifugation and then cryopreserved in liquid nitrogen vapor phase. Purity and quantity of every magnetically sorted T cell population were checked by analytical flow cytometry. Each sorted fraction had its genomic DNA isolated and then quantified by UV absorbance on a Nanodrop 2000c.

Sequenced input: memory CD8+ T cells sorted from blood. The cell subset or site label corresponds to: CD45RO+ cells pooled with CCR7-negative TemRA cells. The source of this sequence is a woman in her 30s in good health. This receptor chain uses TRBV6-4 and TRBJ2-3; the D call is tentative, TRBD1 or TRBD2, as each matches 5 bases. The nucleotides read TGTGCCAGCAGCGAGATTGGGGGAGGCACAGATACGCAGTATTTT. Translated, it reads CASSEIGGGTDTQYF.